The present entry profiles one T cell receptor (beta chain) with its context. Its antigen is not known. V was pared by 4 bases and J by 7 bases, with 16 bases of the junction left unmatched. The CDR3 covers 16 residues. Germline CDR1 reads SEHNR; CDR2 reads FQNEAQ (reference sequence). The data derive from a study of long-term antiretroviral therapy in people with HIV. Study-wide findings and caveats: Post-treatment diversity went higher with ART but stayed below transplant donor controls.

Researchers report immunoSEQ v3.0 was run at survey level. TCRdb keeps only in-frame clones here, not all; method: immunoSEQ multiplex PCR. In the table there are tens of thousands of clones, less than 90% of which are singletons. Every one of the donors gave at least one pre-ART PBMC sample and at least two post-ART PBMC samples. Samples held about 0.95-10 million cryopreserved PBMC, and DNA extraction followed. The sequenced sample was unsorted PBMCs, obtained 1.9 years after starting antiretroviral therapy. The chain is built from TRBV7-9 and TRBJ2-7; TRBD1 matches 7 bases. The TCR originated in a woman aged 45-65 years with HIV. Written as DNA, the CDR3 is TGTGCCAGCAGCTCCGCCCCGGGACAGCCTCTGGGTGAGCAGTACTTC. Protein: CASSSAPGQPLGEQYF.